This T cell receptor (beta chain) came from a study of T cell responses to AZD1222 COVID-19 vaccine. The data were produced by immunoSEQ multiplex PCR, yet TCRdb's version contains in-frame clones alone and is incomplete. In the table there are 150,000 to 200,000 clones, roughly nine tenths of which are singletons. Study results and caveats: Without day 14 samples, only post-peak T cell repertoires were studied. Within unmutated variant regions lay the reported targets of nearly half of spike-specific TCRs.

Germline V gene sequence: CDR1 SEHNR, CDR2 FQNEAQ (reference sequence). This CDR3 contains 12 residues. The V end lost 5 bases, the J end lost 6 bases, and 9 bases lay between the germline ends. A remark on this clone: Its specificity is unknown.

This clonotype was obtained from an adult in good health. The specimen was peripheral blood, collected on day 0 of AZD1222 vaccination. The gene calls are TRBV7-9 and TRBJ2-3; D remains ambiguous. In DNA form, the CDR3 reads TGTGCCAGCAGCCCGTTGTCGGATACGCAGTATTTT. Translation gives CASSPLSDTQYF.